These 20 T cell receptor beta chains came from one sample sequenced in a study of CD4+ T cells in melanoma. Profiled with immunoSEQ multiplex PCR; TCRdb holds only in-frame clones, not every one. The table has 10,000 or so clones, about 72% seen once. Sequencing input: cells from a culture (not recorded whether cultured in vitro). The receptor set was obtained from a human donor with melanoma.

CDR3 nucleotides: TGTGCCAGCAGTTACTCGAATACTCAGTACTTC. Its protein product is CASSYSNTQYF. The rearrangement joins TRBV6-6 to TRBJ2-4; D is ambiguous. This CDR3 comprises 11 residues. Per germline, CDR1 MNHNY and CDR2 SVGAGI (reference sequence). Trimming pared 0 bases from V and 12 bases from J, leaving 6 bases between.

The rearrangement joins TRBV6-5 to TRBJ2-2; possibly TRBD1 for D (5 bases). Trimming left V 2 bases short and J 6 bases short, with 7 bases between. The CDR3 is 13 amino acids. The V gene's germline CDR1 is MNHEY and CDR2 SVGAGI. In DNA form, the CDR3 reads TGTGCCAGCAGTTACGGGGCACCCGGGGAGCTGTTTTTT. Translation gives CASSYGAPGELFF.

In its sample, this clone was seen once. The chain carries TRBV18 and TRBJ2-1; D uncertain. The germline gives CDR1 KGHSH, CDR2 LQKENI. V dropped 2 bases and J dropped 1 base, with 9 bases sitting between them. CDR3 length equals 15 residues. This chain's CDR3 is CASSPAVPSYNEQFF. The CDR3 nucleotides read TGTGCCAGCTCACCAGCGGTCCCATCCTACAATGAGCAGTTCTTC.

The genes are TRBV27 and TRBJ2-1, with 12 positions matching TRBD2. V lost 1 base, J lost 10 bases, and 2 bases stayed unmatched. The CDR3 spans 14 residues. The germline gives CDR1 MNHEY, CDR2 SMNVEV (reference sequence). The CDR3 loop reads CASSLWLAGGEQFF. Written as DNA, the CDR3 is TGTGCCAGCAGTTTATGGCTAGCGGGGGGGGAGCAGTTCTTC.

The chain uses TRBV9 and TRBJ1-2, with D possibly TRBD1 on 6 matching bases. Germline values: CDR1 SGDLS, CDR2 YYNGEE. V lost 3 bases and J 8 bases, leaving 14 bases between the germline ends. The CDR3 sequence is 13 residues long. The CDR3 DNA is TGTGCCAGCAGCGGCCGAACAGGGCTGGGCTACACCTTC. Its protein is CASSGRTGLGYTF.

This clone has only one observation. The CDR3 protein is CASSSSPTGYGYTF. In DNA, the CDR3 is TGTGCCAGCAGTTCGTCTCCCACCGGATATGGCTACACCTTC. The rearrangement joins TRBV6-5 to TRBJ1-2, with D unresolved. The CDR3 is made up of 14 amino acids. With 4 bases removed from V and 5 bases from J, the gap between germline ends came to 14 bases. CDR1 is MNHEY and CDR2 is SVGAGI in the germline V gene.

This chain joins TRBV7-6 and TRBJ2-3; D unresolved. CDR3 size: 12 residues. The germline V gene encodes CDR1 SGHVS and CDR2 FNYEAQ. Deletions cut 5 bases from V and 6 bases from J, with 9 bases between. CDR3 sequence reads: CASSPSTDTQYF. The DNA for the CDR3 is TGTGCCAGCAGCCCTAGTACCGATACGCAGTATTTT.

The chain is built from TRBV23-1 and TRBJ2-5; D ambiguous. TRBV23-1 is recorded as an ORF, its role being uncertain. Deletions cut 0 bases from V and 5 bases from J, with 4 bases between. The CDR3 has 12 amino acids. CDR3 amino acids: CASSQSPETQYF. The CDR3 DNA follows: TGCGCCAGCAGTCAATCGCCGGAGACCCAGTACTTC.

The rearrangement uses TRBV6-5 and TRBJ2-7; D gene unclear. Trimming removed 9 bases from V and 3 bases from J, with 12 bases in between. Germline assignment: CDR1 MNHEY and CDR2 SVGAGI. This CDR3 spans 12 amino acids. The CDR3 nucleotides are TGTGCCAGGCTGGTAGGGTACTACGAGCAGTACTTC. Residues: CARLVGYYEQYF.

The rearrangement links TRBV6-6 to TRBJ1-1; D is undetermined. V lost 2 bases and J lost 6, with 4 bases in between. Germline V CDR1 and CDR2: MNHNY, SVGAGI (reference sequence). The CDR3 has 11 residues. CDR3 nucleotides: TGTGCCAGCAGTTACAGGGCTGAAGCTTTCTTT. It codes for CASSYRAEAFF.

This chain joins TRBV5-1 and TRBJ1-4, with 9 positions matching TRBD1. The CDR3 has 15 amino acids. Unmatched junction bases numbered 5, after V lost 0 bases and J lost 8 bases. The germline V gene encodes CDR1 SGHRS and CDR2 YFSETQ. The CDR3 bases are TGCGCCAGCAGCTTGGGCGACAGGGGGTCCGAAAAACTGTTTTTT. It encodes CASSLGDRGSEKLFF. The full variable domain, its missing parts supplied by reference TRBV5-1 and TRBJ1-4, is KAGVTQTPRYLIKTRGQQVTLSCSPISGHRSVSWYQQTPGQGLQFLFEYFSETQRNKGNFPGRFSGRQFSNSRSEMNVSTLELGDSALYLCASSLGDRGSEKLFFGSGTQLSVL.

This sequence joins TRBV18 and TRBJ2-5; TRBD2 matches 10 bases. CDR1 is KGHSH, CDR2 LQKENI, per germline. The CDR3 has 14 residues. V lost 9 bases, J lost 3 bases, and 7 bases stayed unmatched. DNA for the CDR3: TGTGCCAGTTTGCTAGCGGGGGCTGAAGAGACCCAGTACTTC. Protein: CASLLAGAEETQYF.

The chain uses TRBV18 and TRBJ1-1; 8 bases align to TRBD1. Germline V gives CDR1 KGHSH, CDR2 LQKENI. This CDR3 region has 14 residues. V was clipped by 4 bases and J by 0 bases; unmatched bases: 1. The CDR3 DNA is TGTGCCAGCTCACAACAGGGGGTGAACACTGAAGCTTTCTTT. This translates into CASSQQGVNTEAFF.

V gene TRBV4-1 combines with J gene TRBJ2-3, with 14 bases fitting TRBD2. Germline loops: CDR1 MGHRA, CDR2 YSYEKL. The length of the CDR3 is 17 residues. Losses at the gene ends were 0 bases for V and 5 bases for J; bases not matched to a gene: 4. This CDR3 reads CASSQEATSGGGDTQYF. Here the CDR3 DNA reads TGCGCCAGCAGCCAAGAAGCGACTAGCGGGGGGGGAGATACGCAGTATTTT.

Only a few counts were recorded for this clone. The J gene is TRBJ2-3, the V gene TRBV6-4; TRBD2 agrees at 7 bases. The CDR3 has 14 amino acids. Germline V gene lookup returns CDR1 MRHNA and CDR2 SNTAGT. Trimming removed 8 bases from V and 5 bases from J; junction bases left unmatched: 10. The chain's CDR3 is CASSGGGGRDTQYF. CDR3 sequence (DNA): TGTGCCAGCTCCGGCGGGGGTGGGAGAGATACGCAGTATTTT.

This clone appeared a few times. The rearrangement links TRBV10-3 to TRBJ1-2; D is uncertain. The V and J ends lost 3 bases and 8 bases respectively, with 13 bases between them. The CDR3 is made up of 13 amino acids. The germline V gene encodes CDR1 ENHRY and CDR2 SYGVKD. CDR3 DNA sequence: TGTGCCATCAGTGATACGGGGTGGATGGGCTACACCTTC. Translating gives CAISDTGWMGYTF.

V and J are TRBV18 and TRBJ1-1; D is ambiguous. The CDR3 is 15 residues long. Trimming removed 1 base from V and 0 bases from J, with 9 bases in between. Germline V gene data show CDR1 as KGHSH and CDR2 as LQKENI. The CDR3 bases are TGTGCCAGCTCACCACTCGGTCGTATGAACACTGAAGCTTTCTTT. Protein product: CASSPLGRMNTEAFF.

V and J are TRBV11-2 and TRBJ2-5; no definite D call. The CDR3 length is 16 residues. Germline assignment: CDR1 SGHAT and CDR2 FQNNGV. V was trimmed by 5 bases and J by 5 bases, leaving 21 bases between them. In DNA form, the CDR3 reads TGTGCCAGCAGCACCCCGGCTAAACCACGGGCGGAGACCCAGTACTTC. Translating it yields CASSTPAKPRAETQYF. Full variable domain (outside the CDR3, taken from reference TRBV11-2 and TRBJ2-5): EAGVAQSPRYKIIEKRQSVAFWCNPISGHATLYWYQQILGQGPKLLIQFQNNGVVDDSQLPKDRFSAERLKGVDSTLKIQPAKLEDSAVYLCASSTPAKPRAETQYFGPGTRLLVL.

The V gene is TRBV6-6, the J gene TRBJ1-6, with 9 bases identical to TRBD1. The CDR3 consists of 15 residues. Germline V gene lookup returns CDR1 MNHNY and CDR2 SVGAGI (reference sequence). After removal of 0 bases from V and 12 bases from J, the junction contained 6 bases not matched to a gene. CDR3 loop: CASSYSVTGGVPLHF. In nucleotides, the CDR3 is TGTGCCAGCAGTTACTCGGTGACAGGGGGTGTACCCCTCCACTTT.

V gene TRBV27 combines with J gene TRBJ1-5, with no clear D. The CDR3 runs 13 residues. V lost 3 bases and J 9 bases, leaving 12 bases between the germline ends. Germline values: CDR1 MNHEY, CDR2 SMNVEV (reference sequence). The DNA for the CDR3 is TGTGCCAGCAGTTTGTCGGGTTTTGGGCCCCAGCATTTT. It translates to CASSLSGFGPQHF.